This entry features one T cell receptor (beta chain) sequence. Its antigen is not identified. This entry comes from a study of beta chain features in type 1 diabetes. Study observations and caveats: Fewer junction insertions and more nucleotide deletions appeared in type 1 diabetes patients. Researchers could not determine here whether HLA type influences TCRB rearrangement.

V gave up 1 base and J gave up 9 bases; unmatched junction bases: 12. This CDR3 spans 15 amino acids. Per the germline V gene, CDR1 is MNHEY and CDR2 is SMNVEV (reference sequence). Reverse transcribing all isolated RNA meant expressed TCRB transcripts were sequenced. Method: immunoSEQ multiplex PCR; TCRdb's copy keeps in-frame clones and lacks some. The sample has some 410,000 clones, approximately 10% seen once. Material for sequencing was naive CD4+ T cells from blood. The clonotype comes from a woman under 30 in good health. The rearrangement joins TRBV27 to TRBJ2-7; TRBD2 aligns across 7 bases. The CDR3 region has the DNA TGTGCCAGCAGTTTATTCGGCGGGAGTTTGGCCGCGCAGTACTTC. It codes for CASSLFGGSLAAQYF.